This T cell receptor (delta chain) came from a study of gamma-delta chains in newborns, infants, children. Notes on this clone: A read error likely explains why the TCRdb protein, taken from a much larger clone, differs from this DNA's translation at residue 5; the protein shown is translated from the DNA.

The J segment lost 2 bases and the V segment lost 2 bases, leaving 4 bases of the junction unmatched. Germline CDR1 and CDR2: GEAIGNYY and EKD. This CDR3 is built from 18 residues. TCRdb called clones anew from the reads with CATT. The data hold over 6,500 delta-chain clones, with 2.1% observed a single time. The sequence was collected from a child who was a newborn, infant or young child, either healthy, febrile or measles-vaccinated (not recorded which). The chain carries TRDV2 and TRDJ3; TRDD3 aligns across 11 bases. Sample: blood. The chain's CDR3 is CACDIVLGDTWDTRQMFF. Written as DNA, the CDR3 is TGTGCCTGTGACATCGTACTGGGGGATACCTGGGACACCCGACAGATGTTTTTC.